Sequencing of this T cell receptor (beta chain) was carried out in a study of shared clonotypes between healthy human individuals. Profiled with immunoSEQ multiplex PCR; TCRdb holds only in-frame clones, not every one. This sample has around 750,000 clones, with about 74% found just once. The sample holds a few counts of this clone. Trimming cost V 3 bases and J 4 bases, with 2 bases left between them. Germline V CDR1 and CDR2: SGHAT, FQNNGV. The CDR3 has 11 residues. The TCR sequence derives from a woman aged 25 to 39 in good health. The sample taken for sequencing was memory CD4+ T cells sorted from blood. Indicated subset: CD45RA-negative fraction. The gene calls are TRBV11-2 and TRBJ2-3, with no clear D. The CDR3 reads CASSFADTQYF. Written as DNA, the CDR3 is TGTGCCAGCAGCTTCGCAGATACGCAGTATTTT.